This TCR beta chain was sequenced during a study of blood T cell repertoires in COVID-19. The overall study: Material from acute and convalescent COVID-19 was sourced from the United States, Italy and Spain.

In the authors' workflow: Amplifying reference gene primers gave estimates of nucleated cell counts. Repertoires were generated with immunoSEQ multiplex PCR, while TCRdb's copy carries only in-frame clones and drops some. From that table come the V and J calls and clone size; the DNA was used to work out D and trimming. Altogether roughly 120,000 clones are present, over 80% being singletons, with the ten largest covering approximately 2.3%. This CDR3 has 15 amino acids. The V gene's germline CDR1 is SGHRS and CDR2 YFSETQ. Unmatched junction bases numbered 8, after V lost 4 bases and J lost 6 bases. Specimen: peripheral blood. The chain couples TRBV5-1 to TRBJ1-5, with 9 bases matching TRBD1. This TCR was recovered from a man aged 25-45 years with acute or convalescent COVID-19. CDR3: CASSPEGQGGQPQHF. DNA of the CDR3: TGCGCCAGCAGCCCCGAGGGACAGGGTGGTCAGCCCCAGCATTTT.